This TCR beta chain was found in a study of low-dose radiotherapy and immunotherapy resistance in tumors. Study information: In Cohort 2, 1 Gy per fraction was delivered every two weeks, for a total of 13 Gy over 26 weeks. A daily 300 mg dose of oral aspirin was taken by patients for four cycles from cycle 1 day 1.

It was with a constant-region primer and a V-primer adapter that TCRs were amplified over about 19 PCR cycles. One entry per CDR3 protein, called by TCRdb with MiXCR from the reads. The sample records about 52,000 distinct CDR3 sequences, roughly 31% being singletons. This CDR3 has 14 residues. Germline V gene lookup returns CDR1 MNHEY and CDR2 SVGEGT. V lost 5 bases, J lost 9 bases, and 3 bases stayed unmatched. Time point given: after trial treatment. As to treatment: LDRT plus nivolumab, ipilimumab, low-dose cyclophosphamide and aspirin (RACIN trial). Along with nivolumab and ipilimumab, donors received aspirin, low-dose cyclophosphamide and low-dose radiotherapy.

The source of this sequence is a male donor with rectosigmoid adenocarcinoma. The chain combines TRBV6-2 or TRBV6-3 with TRBJ2-1; 14 bases align to TRBD2. The material sequenced was PBMCs, taken after low-dose radiotherapy plus immunotherapy. Here the CDR3 reads CASSVGLAGGEQFF. CDR3 nucleotides: TGTGCCAGCAGTGTAGGACTAGCGGGGGGTGAGCAGTTCTTC.